The 16 T cell receptor beta chains below were found in one sample sequenced in a study of response to subunit inactivated influenza vaccine. Each CDR3 protein gets one entry after TCRdb re-called the RT-PCR reads with MiXCR. The table lists approximately 520,000 distinct CDR3 sequences, approximately 15% of them singletons. The sequencing here drew on CD4+ T cells sorted from PBMCs, taken roughly 24 months after vaccination. The receptors were sampled from a man aged 45 to 75 who received an inactivated influenza vaccine.

J is TRBJ2-5 and V is TRBV12-3 or TRBV12-4; D uncertain. There are 12 residues in the CDR3. Trimming stripped 8 bases from V and 7 bases from J, with 14 bases between. The CDR3 loop reads CASASGYGTQYF. For the CDR3, the DNA is TGTGCCAGCGCGTCCGGGTATGGGACCCAGTACTTC.

The chain joins TRBV6-2 or TRBV6-3 to TRBJ2-1, with D uncertain. The CDR3 is 14 amino acids. Germline V gene sequence: CDR1 MNHEY, CDR2 SVGEGT. Trimming removed 7 bases from V and 2 bases from J, with 12 bases in between. CDR3 nucleotides: TGTGCCAGCAAAGGTAGTAGCACCTACAATGAGCAGTTCTTC. Protein: CASKGSSTYNEQFF.

The rearrangement links TRBV2 to TRBJ2-2, with TRBD1 as a possible D gene (5 bases). This CDR3 is 16 amino acids long. Looked up from germline, CDR1 is SNHLY and CDR2 is FYNNEI. V was clipped by 3 bases and J by 2 bases, with 13 bases between them. Here the CDR3 DNA reads TGTGCCAGCAGTGAGAGTCAGGGCTTCAACACCGGGGAGCTGTTTTTT. Translation: CASSESQGFNTGELFF.

Comment on this clonotype: A much larger clone lies one base from this, so it may be a read error. This sequence joins TRBV7-2 and TRBJ2-1; 11 bases agree with TRBD2. This CDR3 is 14 amino acids long. The germline gives CDR1 SGHTA, CDR2 FQGNSA. Here the CDR3 DNA reads TGTGCCGGCAGCATAGCGGGGGGGCCGGGTGAGCAGTTCTTC. It encodes CAGSIAGGPGEQFF.

V usage is TRBV15 and J usage is TRBJ2-6; the D call may be TRBD1 or TRBD2 (7 bases each). There are 15 residues in the CDR3. Germline V gives CDR1 LNHNV, CDR2 YYDKDF (reference sequence). The V and J ends lost 6 bases and 2 bases respectively, with 11 bases between them. CDR3 sequence reads: CATRGGTAGANVLTF. In DNA form, the CDR3 reads TGTGCCACCAGGGGGGGGACAGCTGGGGCCAACGTCCTGACTTTC.

J is TRBJ2-3 and V is TRBV7-2, with 8 bases fitting TRBD2. V lost 2 bases to trimming and J lost 7 bases; unmatched junction nucleotides: 11. Germline V CDR1 and CDR2: SGHTA, FQGNSA. The CDR3 covers 16 residues. The DNA for the CDR3 is TGTGCCAGCAGCTTAATGGCTAGCGGGTTGGTTTATACGCAGTATTTT. Translating it yields CASSLMASGLVYTQYF.

This clonotype was seen only a few times. This chain uses TRBV29-1 with TRBJ2-5; 8 positions match TRBD2. The J segment lost 4 bases and the V segment lost 4 bases, leaving 8 bases of the junction unmatched. The germline gives CDR1 SQVTM, CDR2 ANQGSEA. There are 14 residues in the CDR3. DNA for the CDR3: TGCAGCGTTGGCCTCGGGGGGGGCAGAGAGACCCAGTACTTC. Its translation: CSVGLGGGRETQYF.

The chain recombines TRBV7-9 with TRBJ2-7; D might be TRBD2 (5 bases). This CDR3 comprises 13 residues. Germline lookup yields CDR1 SEHNR and CDR2 FQNEAQ (reference sequence). V was trimmed by 5 bases and J by 6 bases, leaving 14 bases between them. CDR3 residues: CASSHDRGFEQYF. The CDR3 DNA sequence: TGTGCCAGCAGCCACGACCGGGGATTCGAGCAGTACTTC.

This chain links TRBV6-1 with TRBJ1-4; 11 nucleotides line up with TRBD1. Germline assignment: CDR1 MNHNS and CDR2 SASEGT. V was clipped by 6 bases and J by 3 bases; unmatched bases: 6. The length of the CDR3 is 16 residues. CDR3 sequence: CASSGQGAGANEKLFF. The CDR3, as DNA: TGTGCCAGCAGCGGACAGGGGGCCGGGGCTAATGAAAAACTGTTTTTT.

The J gene is TRBJ2-3, the V gene TRBV15, with 8 bases identical to TRBD2. Germline V CDR1 and CDR2: LNHNV, YYDKDF (reference sequence). Trimming removed 6 bases from V and 2 bases from J; junction bases left unmatched: 4. This CDR3 contains 14 residues. The DNA for the CDR3 is TGTGCCACCAGGAAGCGGGGGCCCACAGATACGCAGTATTTT. This translates into CATRKRGPTDTQYF.

The sample holds a few counts of this clonotype. V and J are TRBV6-2 or TRBV6-3 and TRBJ2-4, with 9 bases that match TRBD2. Trimming removed 6 bases from V and 6 bases from J; junction bases left unmatched: 9. Germline CDR1 and CDR2: MNHEY and SVGEGT. This CDR3 spans 15 amino acids. The CDR3 DNA follows: TGTGCCAGCAGCTATACCGGGACTAGCCTAAACATTCAGTACTTC. The encoded protein is CASSYTGTSLNIQYF.

This clonotype turned up a few times. The chain links TRBV5-6 to TRBJ2-1, with D possibly matching TRBD1 (6 bases). Trimming removed 3 bases at V and 9 bases at J, with 10 bases between. The length of the CDR3 is 12 residues. Germline-derived CDR1 and CDR2 are SGHDT and YYEEEE. The CDR3 protein is CASSSQGVEQFF. DNA for the CDR3: TGTGCCAGCAGCTCACAGGGAGTTGAGCAGTTCTTC.

The sample holds a few counts of this clonotype. The V gene is TRBV10-3, the J gene TRBJ1-4; D remains ambiguous. The V end was cut by 10 bases, the J end by 0 bases, with 9 bases between. In germline, CDR1 is ENHRY, CDR2 SYGVKD. The CDR3 is 13 residues long. CDR3: CASRSPTNEKLFF. The DNA for the CDR3 is TGTGCCAGCCGATCGCCAACTAATGAAAAACTGTTTTTT.

The sample holds a few counts of this clonotype. This sequence joins TRBV28 and TRBJ2-7; D may be TRBD2 (6 bases). CDR3 length: 13 amino acids. CDR1 and CDR2 (germline): MDHEN, SYDVKM. Trimming stripped 5 bases from V and 6 bases from J, with 14 bases between. The CDR3 reads CASSKDRLVEQYF. As DNA, the CDR3 is TGTGCCAGCAGTAAAGACCGACTAGTCGAGCAGTACTTC.

The V and J genes are TRBV10-1 and TRBJ2-2, with D perhaps matching TRBD1 (6 bases). Trimming took off 6 bases at V and 5 bases at J, with 19 bases between the two ends. This CDR3 region has 16 residues. Germline lookup yields CDR1 WNHNN and CDR2 SYGVQD (reference sequence). The DNA of the CDR3 is TGCGCCAGCAGACCGGACAGTCTATCAGGGACCGGGGAGCTGTTTTTT. It encodes CASRPDSLSGTGELFF.

V usage is TRBV20-1 and J usage is TRBJ2-3; 14 nucleotides align to TRBD2. The ends lost 5 bases at V and 5 bases at J; junction bases unmatched: 3. Germline CDR1 DFQATT, CDR2 SNEGSKA (reference sequence). The CDR3 is 14 residues long. The CDR3 bases are TGCAGTGCTGGGACTAGCGGGGGTATAGATACGCAGTATTTT. This gives the protein CSAGTSGGIDTQYF.